A single sample gave rise to the 29 T cell receptor beta chains below, sequenced in a study of T cells in Graves' hyperthyroidism and ophthalmopathy. Amplification yielded TCR beta CDR3 regions, with RNA transcripts as the source. An initial round of RT-PCR targeting the TCR CDR3 relied on the HTBI primer set. TCRdb redid the calling of the multiplex PCR reads with MiXCR, one entry per CDR3 protein. The data contain 600,000 to 650,000 distinct CDR3 sequences, roughly 16% of them seen just once; the ten biggest clones take up 3.8%. Sequencing used blood. The receptors here all came from a woman aged 25-40 years with Graves' hyperthyroidism.

At least ten counts were recorded for this clonotype. J is TRBJ2-7 and V is TRBV6-1; 8 bases are a match to TRBD2. CDR1 is MNHNS, CDR2 SASEGT, per germline. The CDR3 is 16 amino acids. Trimming at V came to 3 bases and at J to 4 bases, leaving 11 bases not matched to a gene. The CDR3 sequence: CASSDGSGSAPYEQYF. The CDR3 nucleotides are TGTGCCAGCAGTGACGGAAGCGGGAGCGCCCCATACGAGCAGTACTTC.

This clonotype was observed many times. The V and J genes are TRBV28 and TRBJ2-1; possibly TRBD2 for D (5 bases). This CDR3 region has 16 residues. Germline V gene data show CDR1 as MDHEN and CDR2 as SYDVKM. Trimming shortened V by 5 bases and J by 0 bases, and 14 bases separated the two germline ends. Here the CDR3 reads CASSDSAENSYNEQFF. CDR3 nucleotide sequence: TGTGCCAGCAGTGACTCAGCGGAGAACTCCTACAATGAGCAGTTCTTC.

In its sample, this clonotype was seen many times. The J gene is TRBJ2-7, the V gene TRBV20-1; TRBD2 agrees at 10 bases. The ends lost 3 bases at V and 4 bases at J; junction bases unmatched: 3. There are 13 residues in the CDR3. Germline V gene sequence: CDR1 DFQATT, CDR2 SNEGSKA (reference sequence). CDR3 nucleotides: TGCAGTGCTAGGGCTAGCGGGAGTTACGAGCAGTACTTC. As protein: CSARASGSYEQYF.

The V and J genes are TRBV5-1 and TRBJ1-4; D remains unclear. The CDR3 is made up of 14 amino acids. Per germline, CDR1 SGHRS and CDR2 YFSETQ. V was pared by 1 base and J by 7 bases, with 11 bases between. The CDR3 spells CASSLSVYSEKLFF. Written as DNA, the CDR3 is TGCGCCAGCAGCTTGTCAGTCTATAGTGAAAAACTGTTTTTT.

The rearrangement links TRBV7-9 to TRBJ2-7, with a possible D match to TRBD2 (5 bases). Germline loops: CDR1 SEHNR, CDR2 FQNEAQ (reference sequence). The CDR3 is made up of 14 amino acids. Trimming cost V 3 bases and J 2 bases, with 11 bases left between them. CDR3: CASSLVGIPYEQYF. CDR3 DNA: TGTGCCAGCAGCTTGGTCGGGATACCCTACGAGCAGTACTTC.

Remarks on this clonotype: This may arise from a read error, as a much more abundant clone is one base away. The gene calls are TRBV15 and TRBJ2-7; D is possibly TRBD1 or TRBD2 (5 bases each). Germline V lookup: CDR1 LNHNV, CDR2 YYDKDF (reference sequence). The CDR3 consists of 18 residues. The DNA for the CDR3 is TGTGGCACCAGCCCTTGGGGACCCTCCTCTGATGCAGGAAACGAGCAGTACTTC. Translated, it gives CGTSPWGPSSDAGNEQYF. Combining the CDR3 with reference TRBV15 and TRBJ2-7 gives the whole variable domain DAMVIQNPRYQVTQFGKPVTLSCSQTLNHNVMYWYQQKSSQAPKLLFHYYDKDFNNEADTPDNFQSRRPNTSFCFLDIRSPGLGDTAMYLCGTSPWGPSSDAGNEQYFGPGTRLTVT.

This clonotype has at least ten counts. V gene TRBV7-9 combines with J gene TRBJ2-7; 9 positions agree with TRBD2. Trimming took 5 bases from V and 0 from J; bases not matched to a gene: 8. The CDR3 is 16 residues long. The germline gives CDR1 SEHNR, CDR2 FQNEAQ (reference sequence). CDR3 in amino acids: CASSPLGSGSSYEQYF. The DNA for the CDR3 is TGTGCCAGCAGCCCACTAGGTAGCGGGAGCTCCTACGAGCAGTACTTC.

Details on this clonotype: Because it lacks the conserved phenylalanine or tryptophan at the end, this CDR3 is likely a read error. The V call is TRBV19, the J call TRBJ1-2; 12 positions agree with TRBD1. V was clipped by 8 bases and J by 2 bases; unmatched bases: 12. The CDR3 consists of 17 residues. Germline V gives CDR1 LNHDA, CDR2 SQIVND (reference sequence). CDR3 nucleotides: TGTGCCAGTTTTTCCGGGGACAGGGGGCTCGGCAACTATGGCTACACCTCC. Its translation: CASFSGDRGLGNYGYTS.

V and J are TRBV18 and TRBJ2-3; tentative D call: TRBD1 (5 bases). The CDR3 has 18 residues. V dropped 1 base and J dropped 2 bases, with 19 bases sitting between them. Germline CDR1 KGHSH, CDR2 LQKENI. CDR3 sequence: CASSPRTPDGRPTDTQYF. CDR3 sequence (DNA): TGTGCCAGCTCACCACGGACACCGGACGGGCGCCCCACAGATACGCAGTATTTT.

With respect to this clonotype: A much larger clone is a single base away; this may be a read error. The V gene is TRBV30, the J gene TRBJ1-2; 7 bases fit TRBD1. This CDR3 contains 14 residues. CDR1 and CDR2 from the germline V gene are GTSNPN and SVGIG (reference sequence). The V segment lost 4 bases and the J segment 10 bases; nucleotides outside the gene matches: 15. The CDR3 sequence is CAWTPLNTGEVYTF. CDR3 bases: TGTGCCTGGACCCCATTAAACACAGGGGAAGTCTACACCTTC.

The V gene is TRBV5-1, the J gene TRBJ2-1, with D unresolved. V lost 0 bases and J lost 5, with 18 bases in between. The CDR3 is made up of 17 amino acids. Germline V gene data show CDR1 as SGHRS and CDR2 as YFSETQ. CDR3 sequence: CASSLGFAEGPNNEQFF. CDR3 coding DNA: TGCGCCAGCAGCTTGGGGTTTGCGGAAGGCCCTAACAATGAGCAGTTCTTC.

The table lists this clonotype with many counts. The chain uses TRBV30 and TRBJ1-2, with 10 bases matching TRBD1. The CDR3 loop spans 13 amino acids. With 1 base clipped from V and 8 bases from J, the junction kept 4 bases outside the gene matches. The germline V gene has CDR1 GTSNPN and CDR2 SVGIG (reference sequence). CDR3 coding DNA: TGTGCCTGGAGTGGGGGACAGGGGAGCGGCTACACCTTC. Translated, it gives CAWSGGQGSGYTF.

V usage is TRBV7-6 and J usage is TRBJ1-2, with a possible D match to TRBD1 (5 bases). V lost 2 bases to trimming and J lost 0 bases, with 10 bases between them. This CDR3 is 15 amino acids long. Germline V gives CDR1 SGHVS, CDR2 FNYEAQ. CDR3 in DNA: TGTGCCAGCAGCTTATCTGACAGCTCTAACTATGGCTACACCTTC. Translating it yields CASSLSDSSNYGYTF.

V and J are TRBV29-1 and TRBJ2-7, with D maybe TRBD1 (6 bases). V was trimmed by 8 bases and J by 3 bases, leaving 14 bases between them. This CDR3 contains 12 residues. Germline assignment: CDR1 SQVTM and CDR2 ANQGSEA. This CDR3 is CSYRALNYEQYF. The CDR3 coding sequence is TGCAGCTACAGGGCCTTAAACTACGAGCAGTACTTC.

The chain couples TRBV5-1 to TRBJ2-3; TRBD2 matches 10 bases. CDR1 is SGHRS, CDR2 YFSETQ, per germline. The V segment lost 0 bases and the J segment 4 bases; nucleotides outside the gene matches: 8. The CDR3 spans 17 residues. DNA of the CDR3: TGCGCCAGCAGCTTGGACCCTCTAGCGGGAGACGCAGATACGCAGTATTTT. Its protein product is CASSLDPLAGDADTQYF. The whole variable domain, remainder taken from reference TRBV5-1 and TRBJ2-3, is KAGVTQTPRYLIKTRGQQVTLSCSPISGHRSVSWYQQTPGQGLQFLFEYFSETQRNKGNFPGRFSGRQFSNSRSEMNVSTLELGDSALYLCASSLDPLAGDADTQYFGPGTRLTVL.

V and J are TRBV18 and TRBJ1-5; no clear D gene. This CDR3 contains 15 residues. The germline CDR1 and CDR2 sequences are KGHSH and LQKENI. The V and J ends lost 3 bases and 3 bases respectively, with 12 bases between them. CDR3 DNA sequence: TGTGCCAGCTCACCCTCGCCTGGGAACAATCAGCCCCAGCATTTT. Translation: CASSPSPGNNQPQHF.

The table lists this clonotype with a few counts. The chain carries TRBV6-5 and TRBJ2-1; 12 bases are a match to TRBD2. The CDR3 has 22 residues. CDR1 is MNHEY, CDR2 SVGAGI, per germline. J was trimmed by 0 bases and V by 2 bases; bases with no gene match: 17. The CDR3 DNA reads TGTGCCAGCAGTTACCTTACACGCCGACTAGCGGGAGAGTTTAGCTCCTACAATGAGCAGTTCTTC. The encoded protein is CASSYLTRRLAGEFSSYNEQFF.

Ten or more counts support this clonotype. The chain couples TRBV5-1 to TRBJ2-1, with a weak D call TRBD2 (7 bases). The V gene lost 2 bases and the J gene lost 3 bases, with 12 bases spanning the gap. This CDR3 is built from 15 residues. CDR1 SGHRS and CDR2 YFSETQ come from the germline V gene. CDR3 DNA: TGCGCCAGCAGCTTAGGACTAGGGGGCTACAATGAGCAGTTCTTC. It codes for CASSLGLGGYNEQFF.

This clonotype was seen a handful of times. The chain combines TRBV28 with TRBJ1-5; 7 positions agree with TRBD1. The V gene end was trimmed by 5 bases and the J gene end by 6 bases; junction bases not matched to a gene: 10. The CDR3 extends over 15 amino acids. Germline V CDR1 and CDR2: MDHEN, SYDVKM. The CDR3 loop is CASSMRQGVSQPQHF. The CDR3 nucleotides are TGTGCCAGCAGTATGAGGCAGGGGGTGAGTCAGCCCCAGCATTTT.

This clonotype showed up many times. The V and J genes are TRBV30 and TRBJ2-1, with 10 nucleotides matching TRBD2. The CDR3 has 16 amino acids. Germline CDR1 reads GTSNPN; CDR2 reads SVGIG (reference sequence). Losses at the gene ends were 0 bases for V and 3 bases for J; bases not matched to a gene: 5. The CDR3 sequence: CAWSVRASGSYNEQFF. The CDR3, as DNA: TGTGCCTGGAGTGTACGGGCTAGCGGGAGCTACAATGAGCAGTTCTTC.

In its sample, this clonotype was seen many times. V gene TRBV2 combines with J gene TRBJ1-1; 10 positions match TRBD1. V trimming: 3 bases; J trimming: 2 bases; junction bases outside the gene matches: 6. The length of the CDR3 is 16 residues. Per the germline V gene, CDR1 is SNHLY and CDR2 is FYNNEI. CDR3 sequence (DNA): TGTGCCAGCAGTGAGACAGGGGGCGGGGGAAACACTGAAGCTTTCTTT. It encodes CASSETGGGGNTEAFF.

Many counts were recorded for this clonotype. The rearrangement links TRBV6-1 to TRBJ2-3; 7 bases align to TRBD2. Per the germline V gene, CDR1 is MNHNS and CDR2 is SASEGT. With V trimmed by 5 bases and J by 3 bases, 8 bases remained unmatched. The CDR3 consists of 15 residues. The CDR3 here is CASSPSGIGTDTQYF. The CDR3 coding sequence is TGTGCCAGCAGTCCCAGCGGGATCGGTACAGATACGCAGTATTTT.

This clonotype has a count of ten or more. The chain recombines TRBV11-2 with TRBJ2-7, with a tentative D call TRBD2 (5 bases). Trimming stripped 5 bases from V and 1 base from J, with 12 bases between. In germline, CDR1 is SGHAT, CDR2 FQNNGV. The CDR3 spans 14 residues. This CDR3 reads CASSPLRGSYEQYF. The CDR3 DNA is TGTGCCAGCAGCCCACTCCGCGGGTCCTACGAGCAGTACTTC. Variable domain in full (rest from reference TRBV11-2 and TRBJ2-7): EAGVAQSPRYKIIEKRQSVAFWCNPISGHATLYWYQQILGQGPKLLIQFQNNGVVDDSQLPKDRFSAERLKGVDSTLKIQPAKLEDSAVYLCASSPLRGSYEQYFGPGTRLTVT.

The table lists this clonotype with many counts. This chain connects TRBV27 to TRBJ1-4; 8 nucleotides match TRBD1. V lost 6 bases and J lost 7; bases outside the gene matches: 4. This CDR3 is 13 amino acids long. Germline V gene lookup returns CDR1 MNHEY and CDR2 SMNVEV (reference sequence). The CDR3 sequence is CASRDRVFEKLFF. The DNA for the CDR3 is TGTGCCAGCAGGGACAGGGTGTTTGAAAAACTGTTTTTT. Based on the CDR3 plus reference TRBV27 and TRBJ1-4, the full variable domain is EAQVTQNPRYLITVTGKKLTVTCSQNMNHEYMSWYRQDPGLGLRQIYYSMNVEVTDKGDVPEGYKVSRKEKRNFPLILESPSPNQTSLYFCASRDRVFEKLFFGSGTQLSVL.

The genes are TRBV7-2 and TRBJ2-7; TRBD2 matches at 12 bases. V lost 5 bases to trimming and J lost 2 bases; unmatched junction nucleotides: 4. CDR1 is SGHTA and CDR2 is FQGNSA in the germline V gene. This CDR3 region has 15 residues. CDR3 in amino acids: CASSLWTSGAYEQYF. The CDR3 nucleotides read TGTGCCAGCAGCCTCTGGACTAGCGGGGCCTACGAGCAGTACTTC.

This clonotype has a count of ten or more. V gene TRBV7-8 combines with J gene TRBJ2-5; D gene unclear. V was cut by 1 base and J by 1 base, with 4 bases left in between. The CDR3 runs to 13 residues. CDR1 and CDR2 from the germline V gene are SGHVS and FQNEAQ. CDR3 amino acids: CASSLDTQETQYF. Here the CDR3 DNA reads TGTGCCAGCAGCTTAGACACCCAAGAGACCCAGTACTTC.

This clonotype was found many times. The genes are TRBV2 and TRBJ2-1; D gene uncertain. Germline V gene sequence: CDR1 SNHLY, CDR2 FYNNEI. The V and J ends lost 5 bases and 10 bases respectively, with 15 bases between them. The CDR3 is 13 residues long. In DNA form, the CDR3 reads TGTGCCAGCAGTATGATCTCGGAAGGCGAGCAGTTCTTC. Translating it yields CASSMISEGEQFF.

The chain joins TRBV9 to TRBJ2-2, with 7 positions matching TRBD2. The junction had 3 bases not matched to a gene; V was cut back by 3 bases and J by 7 bases. This CDR3 is 13 amino acids long. Germline V gene sequence: CDR1 SGDLS, CDR2 YYNGEE. The CDR3 region is CASSAWEGGELFF. CDR3 sequence (DNA): TGTGCCAGCAGCGCGTGGGAGGGCGGGGAGCTGTTTTTT.

This clonotype was counted at least ten times. The chain combines TRBV9 with TRBJ2-7, with D perhaps TRBD1 or TRBD2 (5 bases each). The CDR3 runs 15 residues. From germline, CDR1 is SGDLS and CDR2 YYNGEE. Trimming took off 3 bases at V and 1 base at J, with 14 bases between the two ends. The CDR3 sequence: CASSAGGDSSYEQYF. As DNA, the CDR3 is TGTGCCAGCAGCGCCGGAGGTGACAGTTCCTACGAGCAGTACTTC.